Sequencing of this T cell receptor (beta chain) was carried out in a study of shared clonotypes between healthy human individuals. TCRdb's copy holds only in-frame clones and misses some; the assay was immunoSEQ multiplex PCR. The table shows roughly 2 million clones, with around 95% occurring only once. V lost 2 bases and J 2 bases, leaving 11 bases between the germline ends. In germline, CDR1 is KGHSH, CDR2 LQKENI. The CDR3 has 15 amino acids. The donors were adults (healthy and HIV-negative) with no recent acute infections or vaccinations. Sequenced material: naive CD4+ T cells sorted from blood. Subset meaning: CD45RA+ positively selected. The chain recombines TRBV18 with TRBJ2-3, with D unresolved. The source of this sequence is a young man in good health. The CDR3 is CASSPGLGLTDTQYF. DNA for the CDR3: TGTGCCAGCTCACCAGGCCTGGGCCTCACAGATACGCAGTATTTT.